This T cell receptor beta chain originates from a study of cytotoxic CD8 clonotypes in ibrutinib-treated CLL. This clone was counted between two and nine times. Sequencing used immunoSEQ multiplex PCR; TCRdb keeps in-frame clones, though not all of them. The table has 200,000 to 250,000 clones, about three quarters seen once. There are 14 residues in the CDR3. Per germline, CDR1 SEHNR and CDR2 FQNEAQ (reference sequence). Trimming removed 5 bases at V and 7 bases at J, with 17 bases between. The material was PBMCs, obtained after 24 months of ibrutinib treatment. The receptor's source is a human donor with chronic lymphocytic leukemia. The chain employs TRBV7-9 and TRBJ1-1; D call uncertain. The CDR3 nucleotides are TGTGCCAGCAGCCCTGCGGCGAGCCTGGATGAAGCTTTCTTT. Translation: CASSPAASLDEAFF.